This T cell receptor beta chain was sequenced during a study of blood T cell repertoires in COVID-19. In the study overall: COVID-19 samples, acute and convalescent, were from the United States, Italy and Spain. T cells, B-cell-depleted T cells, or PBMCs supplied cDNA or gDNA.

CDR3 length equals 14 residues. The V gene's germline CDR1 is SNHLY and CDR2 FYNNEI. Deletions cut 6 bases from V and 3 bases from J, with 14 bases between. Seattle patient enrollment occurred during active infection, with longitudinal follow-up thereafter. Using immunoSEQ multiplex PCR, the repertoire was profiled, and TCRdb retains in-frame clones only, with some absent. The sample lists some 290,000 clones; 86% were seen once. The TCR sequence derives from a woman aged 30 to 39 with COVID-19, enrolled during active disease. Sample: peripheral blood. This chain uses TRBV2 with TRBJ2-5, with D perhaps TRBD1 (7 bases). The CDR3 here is CASSGGQSKETQYF. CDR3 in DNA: TGTGCCAGCAGCGGGGGACAGAGTAAAGAGACCCAGTACTTC.